The 22 T cell receptor beta chains in this list originate from one sample, sequenced in a study of shared clonotypes between healthy human individuals. Assay used: immunoSEQ multiplex PCR; TCRdb lists only in-frame clones, some missing. This table has roughly 2,300,000 clones, under 95% appearing once. The sequenced material came from naive CD4+ T cells from PBMCs. Subset here: CD45RA+ positively selected. The receptors were gathered from a man between 18 and 35 years old in good health. Some clones in this sample may be carry-over from other donors' samples.

The rearrangement uses TRBV28 and TRBJ2-1, with 9 positions matching TRBD2. The CDR3 contains 13 residues. J was trimmed by 7 bases and V by 5 bases; bases with no gene match: 3. Looked up from germline, CDR1 is MDHEN and CDR2 is SYDVKM. In nucleotides, the CDR3 is TGTGCCAGCAGTAGCGGGAGGCGGAATGAGCAGTTCTTC. Its protein product is CASSSGRRNEQFF.

The V call is TRBV5-1, the J call TRBJ1-2; D call uncertain. V was shortened by 2 bases and J by 1 base, with 12 bases between the two germline ends. Per germline, CDR1 SGHRS and CDR2 YFSETQ. The CDR3 is 15 amino acids. DNA of the CDR3: TGCGCCAGCAGCTTTTCGGCAGGAAATAACTATGGCTACACCTTC. Amino acid sequence: CASSFSAGNNYGYTF. The complete variable domain, with remaining parts taken from reference TRBV5-1 and TRBJ1-2, reads KAGVTQTPRYLIKTRGQQVTLSCSPISGHRSVSWYQQTPGQGLQFLFEYFSETQRNKGNFPGRFSGRQFSNSRSEMNVSTLELGDSALYLCASSFSAGNNYGYTFGSGTRLTVV.

The chain joins TRBV2 to TRBJ1-2; 10 bases map to TRBD1. Germline CDR1 SNHLY, CDR2 FYNNEI. V shed 6 bases and J 5 bases; nucleotides not matched to a gene: 3. The CDR3 contains 13 residues. The CDR3 DNA is TGTGCCAGCAGGGAGGGACAGGGGTATGGCTACACCTTC. This gives the protein CASREGQGYGYTF.

The V call is TRBV28, the J call TRBJ1-3, with TRBD1 as a possible D gene (6 bases). This CDR3 spans 14 amino acids. Germline V gives CDR1 MDHEN, CDR2 SYDVKM. V lost 8 bases and J 0 bases, leaving 11 bases between the germline ends. DNA for the CDR3: TGTGCCAGCCATGACAGGTCCTCTGGAAACACCATATATTTT. The encoded protein is CASHDRSSGNTIYF.

This chain uses TRBV28 with TRBJ1-2; weak D call: TRBD1 (5 bases). The V end lost 7 bases, the J end lost 8 bases, and 14 bases lay between the germline ends. CDR3 length: 12 amino acids. The germline V gene encodes CDR1 MDHEN and CDR2 SYDVKM. The CDR3 loop reads CASTKGPRGYTF. The CDR3 DNA reads TGTGCCAGCACCAAGGGGCCTAGGGGCTACACCTTC.

Notes on this clone: This sample includes further DNA sequences coding for the same CDR3. The chain carries TRBV30 and TRBJ2-3, with 8 bases identical to TRBD2. Germline assignment: CDR1 GTSNPN and CDR2 SVGIG (reference sequence). With 5 bases clipped from V and 1 base from J, the junction kept 2 bases outside the gene matches. The CDR3 is 13 residues long. CDR3 DNA sequence: TGTGCCTGGTCCGGGGGGGGCACAGATACGCAGTATTTT. Amino acid sequence: CAWSGGGTDTQYF.

V and J are TRBV28 and TRBJ2-1; TRBD2 agrees at 12 bases. The trim removed 5 bases at V and 3 bases at J, leaving 5 bases unmatched. CDR1 is MDHEN, CDR2 SYDVKM, per germline. This CDR3 contains 16 residues. DNA for the CDR3: TGTGCCAGCAGTACATGGACTAGCGGGGACTACAATGAGCAGTTCTTC. Translation gives CASSTWTSGDYNEQFF.

The V call is TRBV29-1, the J call TRBJ2-3; no firm D call. Germline CDR1 and CDR2: SQVTM and ANQGSEA. The V gene lost 7 bases and the J gene lost 1 base, with 12 bases spanning the gap. This CDR3 comprises 13 residues. For the CDR3, the DNA is TGCAGCGCCAAGCTCCGGGGCACAGATACGCAGTATTTT. Its protein is CSAKLRGTDTQYF.

The chain combines TRBV28 with TRBJ1-5, with a possible D match to TRBD1 (5 bases). The V end was cut by 7 bases, the J end by 4 bases, with 17 bases between. CDR1 and CDR2 from the germline V gene are MDHEN and SYDVKM. This CDR3 has 15 amino acids. CDR3 nucleotide sequence: TGTGCCAGCAACCCGACCGGCAGGGATAATCAGCCCCAGCATTTT. Translating gives CASNPTGRDNQPQHF.

This clone was seen more than once but under ten times. V is TRBV6-6 and J is TRBJ1-4; 8 bases match TRBD1. CDR1 and CDR2 (germline): MNHNY, SVGAGI (reference sequence). The CDR3 is made up of 15 amino acids. Trimming removed 2 bases from V and 4 bases from J; junction bases left unmatched: 3. The CDR3 loop is CASSYPTGDNEKLFF. The CDR3 DNA reads as TGTGCCAGCAGTTACCCGACAGGGGATAATGAAAAACTGTTTTTT.

This sequence joins TRBV18 and TRBJ1-2; TRBD1 is a possible D gene (5 bases). V was trimmed by 2 bases and J by 4 bases, leaving 8 bases between them. The CDR3 consists of 13 residues. Germline V gives CDR1 KGHSH, CDR2 LQKENI. The CDR3 sequence: CASSPDSGYGYTF. Written as DNA, the CDR3 is TGTGCCAGCTCACCAGACAGTGGCTATGGCTACACCTTC.

The chain employs TRBV11-2 and TRBJ2-7; 11 nucleotides match TRBD2. The CDR3 length is 15 residues. Germline CDR1 is SGHAT and CDR2 is FQNNGV. V gave up 0 bases and J gave up 4 bases; unmatched junction bases: 2. The CDR3 DNA follows: TGTGCCAGCAGCTTAGAACTAGCGGGAGTTTACGAGCAGTACTTC. It is translated as CASSLELAGVYEQYF.

The chain uses TRBV19 and TRBJ1-2; 7 nucleotides match TRBD1. Looked up from germline, CDR1 is LNHDA and CDR2 is SQIVND (reference sequence). V lost 6 bases, J lost 4 bases, and 11 bases stayed unmatched. The CDR3 contains 15 residues. CDR3 DNA sequence: TGTGCCAGTAGATTAACAGGGGCCCTTCTCTATGGCTACACCTTC. It encodes CASRLTGALLYGYTF.

The rearrangement uses TRBV18 and TRBJ2-5; the match to TRBD2 covers 11 bases. The length of the CDR3 is 15 residues. Per germline, CDR1 KGHSH and CDR2 LQKENI. The V segment lost 3 bases and the J segment 4 bases; nucleotides outside the gene matches: 4. Here the CDR3 DNA reads TGTGCCAGCTCACCTAGCGGGAGGGCCTCAGAGACCCAGTACTTC. Translating it yields CASSPSGRASETQYF.

This chain joins TRBV19 and TRBJ1-5; TRBD1 is a possible D gene (6 bases). The CDR3 is 16 amino acids. The V end was cut by 0 bases, the J end by 6 bases, with 15 bases between. Looked up from germline, CDR1 is LNHDA and CDR2 is SQIVND (reference sequence). This CDR3 reads CASSIDNGGPGQPQHF. CDR3 coding DNA: TGTGCCAGTAGTATAGATAATGGGGGGCCAGGTCAGCCCCAGCATTTT.

The chain uses TRBV28 and TRBJ2-5; D is perhaps TRBD2 (6 bases). The CDR3 has 14 amino acids. Germline CDR1 is MDHEN and CDR2 is SYDVKM. V lost 6 bases to trimming and J lost 4 bases, with 15 bases between them. CDR3 sequence (DNA): TGTGCCAGCAGCCACGGAAGGGGAGGAGAGACCCAGTACTTC. Translation: CASSHGRGGETQYF.

The chain is built from TRBV27 and TRBJ2-1; TRBD2 agrees at 11 bases. This CDR3 is 15 amino acids long. V lost 5 bases and J lost 3; bases outside the gene matches: 3. Germline V CDR1 and CDR2: MNHEY, SMNVEV (reference sequence). The CDR3 spells CASSRLAGIYNEQFF. The DNA of the CDR3 is TGTGCCAGCAGTAGACTAGCGGGGATCTACAATGAGCAGTTCTTC.

The DNA of the CDR3 is TGTGCCAGCAGTTCGACAGGTTTAGGAAATGAGCAGTTCTTC. This sequence encodes CASSSTGLGNEQFF. The chain joins TRBV28 to TRBJ2-1, with TRBD1 as a possible D gene (6 bases). The CDR3 has 14 amino acids. Germline CDR1 MDHEN, CDR2 SYDVKM. The V end was cut by 4 bases, the J end by 7 bases, with 14 bases between.

The V gene is TRBV15, the J gene TRBJ1-1; possible D gene TRBD1, 5 bases. Trimming took off 4 bases at V and 4 bases at J, with 13 bases between the two ends. Per the germline V gene, CDR1 is LNHNV and CDR2 is YYDKDF (reference sequence). CDR3 length: 14 residues. The CDR3 is CATSIAGPGTEAFF. CDR3 nucleotides: TGTGCCACCAGCATTGCAGGGCCTGGCACTGAAGCTTTCTTT.

The chain has TRBV5-5 and TRBJ2-2; D is perhaps TRBD2 (6 bases). V gave up 4 bases and J gave up 4 bases, with 11 bases separating them. The CDR3 is 14 amino acids. CDR1 is SGHKS and CDR2 is YYEKEE in the germline V gene (reference sequence). The CDR3 DNA follows: TGTGCCAGCAGCCCGGTCGGGGGCACCGGGGAGCTGTTTTTT. It is translated as CASSPVGGTGELFF. The whole variable domain, filled in from reference TRBV5-5 and TRBJ2-2, reads DAGVTQSPTHLIKTRGQQVTLRCSPISGHKSVSWYQQVLGQGPQFIFQYYEKEERGRGNFPDRFSARQFPNYSSELNVNALLLGDSALYLCASSPVGGTGELFFGEGSRLTVL.

The chain employs TRBV9 and TRBJ2-7; weak D call: TRBD2 (5 bases). Per the germline V gene, CDR1 is SGDLS and CDR2 is YYNGEE. The CDR3 has 15 amino acids. V lost 1 base, J lost 5 bases, and 16 bases lay in between. The CDR3 is CASSVNGESGNEQYF. The CDR3 nucleotides are TGTGCCAGCAGCGTAAATGGAGAGTCCGGGAACGAGCAGTACTTC. The variable domain in full, with the rest retrieved from reference TRBV9 and TRBJ2-7, is DSGVTQTPKHLITATGQRVTLRCSPRSGDLSVYWYQQSLDQGLQFLIQYYNGEERAKGNILERFSAQQFPDLHSELNLSSLELGDSALYFCASSVNGESGNEQYFGPGTRLTVT.

The chain carries TRBV6-5 and TRBJ2-2, with D possibly TRBD2 on 5 matching bases. The CDR3 has 16 residues. Germline V gene lookup returns CDR1 MNHEY and CDR2 SVGAGI. Trimming pared 0 bases from V and 2 bases from J, leaving 10 bases between. CDR3: CASSYSPSLNTGELFF. The CDR3 DNA is TGTGCCAGCAGTTACTCCCCTAGCTTAAACACCGGGGAGCTGTTTTTT.